The entry below describes one TCR beta chain. Antigen unknown. The sample is drawn from a study of cytomegalovirus exposure and HLA in healthy donors. General study results and limits: Rare TCR sequences predominated, though certain public TCRs were found in many donors.

This CDR3 is built from 15 residues. The germline V gene encodes CDR1 WNHNN and CDR2 SYGVQD (reference sequence). V was shortened by 2 bases and J by 3 bases, with 14 bases between the two germline ends. Assay: immunoSEQ multiplex PCR; the TCRdb copy retains only in-frame clones and omits some. The data hold fewer than 120,000 clones, with over 85% observed a single time. It was the approximately 130-subject validation cohort, separate from the roughly 700-subject first cohort, to which the donors belonged. The sequence was collected from a woman between 18 and 29 years old in good health and CMV-seronegative. Sequenced: PBMCs. The J gene is TRBJ2-7, the V gene TRBV10-1; tentative D call: TRBD2 (7 bases). This CDR3 is CASSEGRGLLYEQYF. Here the CDR3 DNA reads TGCGCCAGCAGTGAGGGGCGGGGGCTCCTCTACGAGCAGTACTTC.